This TCR beta chain stems from a study of cytomegalovirus exposure and HLA in healthy donors. Findings of the study overall: It was shown in a later analysis that HLA-associated TCR beta chains were more clonally expanded than other, equally common chains.

Primers: 60 Vbeta forward and 13 Jbeta reverse. TCRdb's copy holds only in-frame clones and misses some; the assay was immunoSEQ multiplex PCR. Of roughly 190,000 clones detected, around a tenth appear once; the ten largest clones hold 1% to 1.5%. Germline lookup yields CDR1 SNHLY and CDR2 FYNNEI. Trimming pared 5 bases from V and 4 bases from J, leaving 13 bases between. The CDR3 covers 14 residues. This clone appeared a few times. What it binds is not known. The TCR comes from a woman aged 25 to 39 in good health and CMV-seropositive. The V call is TRBV2, the J call TRBJ2-3; D is perhaps TRBD2 (6 bases). Sequencing was done on a sample of PBMCs. The CDR3 region has the DNA TGTGCCAGCAGTAGGGAGGCCCCGCCAGATACGCAGTATTTT. It is translated as CASSREAPPDTQYF. The whole variable domain, remainder taken from reference TRBV2 and TRBJ2-3, is EPEVTQTPSHQVTQMGQEVILRCVPISNHLYFYWYRQILGQKVEFLVSFYNNEISEKSEIFDDQFSVERPDGSNFTLKIRSTKLEDSAMYFCASSREAPPDTQYFGPGTRLTVL.